This TCR beta chain was profiled in a study of T cell responses to AZD1222 COVID-19 vaccine (dated by TCRdb to the early 2020s). Regarding the study in general: A total of roughly 240 trial participants underwent TCR sequencing, of whom 207 received two doses of AZD1222 and 26 received two doses of the MenACWY control vaccine. Trial participants were enrolled by age into subgroups of 18-55, 56-69 and 70-plus years, and about 150, 27 and 61 TCR-sequenced participants, respectively, were included in these subgroups. The full study reports these points: After two AZD1222 doses, spike-specific TCR breadth and depth were significantly higher than at day 0 and than in MenACWY recipients. No day 14 peak-response samples were available, so repertoires were characterized only after the peak T cell response. The 56-69-year group was small, and its depth increase did not reach significance, likely because of low power. Vaccine-associated CD4 TCRs spanned the whole spike protein, with dominant responses in regions 160-218 and 743-854. Participants were mostly white British and included more females than males, and it was suggested by the authors that clonal diversity may have been underestimated. Reportedly, close to half of the unique spike-specific TCRs recognized epitopes lying outside the regions that are mutated in the B.1.351 and B.1.1.7 variants. Only five or six AZD1222 recipients were SARS-CoV-2 seropositive at baseline, limiting conclusions about previously exposed vaccinees.

The CDR3 regions of human TCRbeta chains were analyzed by immunosequencing. Under the source paper's analysis protocol: TCRs in the repertoires were compared against a reference library of SARS-CoV-2-specific TCRs that had been generated with the MIRA antigen-specificity platform. Breadth was defined as the fraction of unique TCRs that were SARS-CoV-2-associated. Depth was defined as the fraction of total T cells that were SARS-CoV-2-associated. Using the MIRA data, every spike-specific TCR was mapped to the spike region that the TCR reacted to and assigned to either a CD4 or a CD8 class. Log10-transformed breadth and depth values were compared by one-way ANOVA with Sidak's multiple comparisons tests. TCRdb took this table from immuneACCESS and kept in-frame rearrangements with V and J called. Such tables lack part of the clones; where checked against another copy, unresolved V genes explain under half of the gap, and the rest is unexplained. The DNA was the basis for D and trimming; V, J and clone size are from that table. Counted in this sample were roughly 14,000 clones; around 89% of them appeared once. The ten largest clones represent 2.5% to 3.5% of the sample.

The germline V gene yields MDHEN for CDR1 and SYDVKM for CDR2. Ends trimmed: V by 5 bases, J by 10 bases; bases unmatched to a gene: 11. The CDR3 covers 15 residues, taking in both the cysteine and the phenylalanine. Only the CDR3 portion is preserved as DNA: 45 bases, with reading frame beginning at the first base. Note on this clone: Its target antigen remains unknown. Within one base of it there is no much larger clone, and no base qualities were kept.

What the time point label conveys for this sample: about 28 days (+/-7) after the second vaccine dose. Because spike-specific TCR depth and breadth did not differ between the two schedules, AZD1222 recipients who got a second dose at roughly 4 weeks were pooled with those who got a second dose at roughly 12 weeks. Vaccinee samples came from UK trials COV001 and COV002, including a single-blind randomized controlled phase 2/3 trial of AZD1222 (ChAdOx1 nCoV-19) in healthy adults. Trial participant PBMC samples were collected at day 0 and day 28 after the second dose for TCRbeta chain sequencing. Sequencing used peripheral blood, obtained 28 days after the second AZD1222 dose. The sequence joins TRBV28 to TRBJ1-4; TRBD1 agrees with 9 junctional bases. This TCR came from an adult who received the AZD1222 COVID-19 vaccine. The sequenced DNA: TGTGCCAGCAGTAAGCCGGGACAGGGTACGGGAAAACTGTTTTTT. Protein translation: CASSKPGQGTGKLFF.